One T cell receptor beta chain is described in this entry. J was trimmed by 5 bases and V by 2 bases; bases with no gene match: 4. The germline V gene encodes CDR1 MGHRA and CDR2 YSYEKL. The CDR3 totals 16 residues. The source of the sample is a study of blood T cell repertoires in COVID-19. Sequenced by immunoSEQ multiplex PCR; TCRdb stores in-frame clones only, minus some. The sample has roughly 500,000 clones; more than 85% are singletons. This sequence was found in an older woman who had recovered from COVID-19. Specimen: PBMCs or T cells enriched from blood (not recorded which). V is TRBV4-1 and J is TRBJ2-2; 11 positions match TRBD2. The CDR3 loop is CASSQNSGGETGELFF. The CDR3 nucleotides are TGCGCCAGCAGCCAAAATAGCGGGGGGGAGACCGGGGAGCTGTTTTTT.